Listed below are T cell receptor beta chains from one sample, sequenced in a study of shared clonotypes between healthy human individuals. Clones were read by immunoSEQ multiplex PCR, and TCRdb kept only the in-frame ones, dropping some. The sample carries 2 million to 3 million clones, over 85% recorded once. Sequences were obtained from naive CD4+ T cells sorted from blood. The receptors stem from a man between 18 and 29 years old in good health. CDR3s include the opening cysteine and the closing phenylalanine or tryptophan. Each record gives: V gene, clone size, J gene, D gene, CDR3 protein, CDR3 DNA. D genes are given only for firm matches. Clone size, where shown, is once, few, many, or a class for clones that have expanded.

TRBV30	NA	TRBJ2-4	NA	CAWSDWGIASGKNIQYF	TGTGCCTGGAGTGACTGGGGGATTGCGTCGGGCAAAAACATTCAGTACTTC
TRBV5-1	NA	TRBJ2-7	TRBD2	CASSPGPPSGRAFNEQYF	TGCGCCAGCAGCCCTGGACCCCCTAGCGGGAGGGCCTTCAACGAGCAGTACTTC
TRBV5-1	NA	TRBJ1-2	NA	CASSSQGINYGYTF	TGCGCCAGCAGCTCACAGGGAATCAACTATGGCTACACCTTC
TRBV28	NA	TRBJ1-6	NA	CASSLGGNSYNSPLHF	TGTGCCAGCAGTTTAGGAGGGAACTCCTATAATTCACCCCTCCACTTT
TRBV5-1	NA	TRBJ2-3	TRBD2	CASTPSGKTDTQYF	TGCGCCAGCACACCTAGCGGGAAAACAGATACGCAGTATTTT
TRBV5-1	once	TRBJ1-4	NA	CASSLGRTGVNEKLFF	TGCGCCAGCAGCTTAGGAAGAACCGGGGTTAATGAAAAACTGTTTTTT
TRBV7-9	NA	TRBJ2-7	NA	CASSSGSSYEQYF	TGTGCCAGCAGCTCCGGGTCCTCCTACGAGCAGTACTTC
TRBV7-2	NA	TRBJ2-6	TRBD1	CASSLVGTGHTGANVLTF	TGTGCCAGCAGCTTAGTAGGGACAGGGCATACCGGGGCCAACGTCCTGACTTTC
TRBV5-1	NA	TRBJ2-3	TRBD2	CASSLASHRVGGAYTDTQYF	TGCGCCAGCAGCTTGGCCTCTCACCGAGTCGGGGGGGCTTACACAGATACGCAGTATTTT
TRBV11-2	NA	TRBJ2-5	NA	CASSLDHVRVTETQYF	TGTGCCAGCAGCTTAGATCACGTCAGGGTAACAGAGACCCAGTACTTC
TRBV27	NA	TRBJ1-5	TRBD1	CASSLSRDRKNQPQHF	TGTGCCAGCAGTTTATCTCGGGACAGGAAGAATCAGCCCCAGCATTTT
TRBV6-5	NA	TRBJ1-4	NA	CASRNTATNEKLFF	TGTGCCAGCAGAAACACAGCAACTAATGAAAAACTGTTTTTT
TRBV12-5	NA	TRBJ2-7	NA	CASGLVPAYEQYF	TGTGCTAGTGGTTTGGTACCGGCCTACGAGCAGTACTTC
TRBV27	NA	TRBJ2-2	NA	CATRDPNTGELFF	TGTGCCACCCGGGACCCGAACACCGGGGAGCTGTTTTTT
TRBV5-1	once	TRBJ1-3	NA	CASSPNVVMAGGNTIYF	TGCGCCAGCAGCCCCAATGTGGTGATGGCGGGTGGAAACACCATATATTTT
TRBV14	NA	TRBJ2-3	TRBD2	CASSPRLAGVADTQYF	TGTGCCAGCAGCCCTCGACTAGCGGGAGTAGCAGATACGCAGTATTTT
TRBV29-1	NA	TRBJ2-7	TRBD1	CSINRGQGSEQYF	TGCAGCATCAATAGGGGACAGGGCAGCGAGCAGTACTTC
TRBV4-1	NA	TRBJ2-7	NA	CASSQEAAGSYEQYF	TGCGCCAGCAGCCAAGAAGCGGCGGGTTCCTACGAGCAGTACTTC
TRBV9	NA	TRBJ1-4	NA	CASSARTICKLFF	TGTGCCAGCAGCGCCCGAACCATCTGTAAACTGTTTTTT
TRBV7-3	once	TRBJ2-1	NA	CASSLMGAGDEQFF	TGTGCCAGCAGCTTAATGGGGGCAGGGGATGAGCAGTTCTTC
TRBV10-3	NA	TRBJ2-1	NA	CAISEGGGSYNEQFF	TGTGCCATCAGTGAGGGCGGCGGCTCCTACAATGAGCAGTTCTTC
TRBV2	NA	TRBJ2-1	TRBD2	CASSVGTSGYNEQFF	TGTGCCAGCAGTGTTGGGACTAGCGGCTACAATGAGCAGTTCTTC
TRBV7-2	once	TRBJ2-5	NA	CATGLDVETQYF	TGTGCCACCGGGCTAGATGTAGAGACCCAGTACTTC
TRBV11-3	NA	TRBJ1-6	NA	CASSLGGRSPLHF	TGTGCCAGCAGCTTAGGAGGTCGGTCACCCCTCCACTTT
TRBV7-6	once	TRBJ2-7	NA	CASSLGGRAPYEQYF	TGTGCCAGCAGCTTGGGAGGACGGGCACCTTACGAGCAGTACTTC
TRBV5-8	NA	TRBJ1-3	NA	CASSLGTAFSGNTIYF	TGTGCCAGCAGCCTGGGTACGGCCTTCTCTGGAAACACCATATATTTT
TRBV5-1	once	TRBJ1-2	NA	CASSLDVSGAGYTF	TGCGCCAGCAGCTTGGATGTGTCGGGGGCTGGCTACACCTTC
TRBV27	few	TRBJ2-7	NA	CASSLDTRLYEQYF	TGTGCCAGCAGTTTGGACACACGCCTCTACGAGCAGTACTTC
TRBV7-9	once	TRBJ1-6	NA	CASSTSWTNNSPLHF	TGTGCCAGCAGTACCAGTTGGACAAACAATTCACCCCTCCACTTT
TRBV10-1	NA	TRBJ2-5	NA	CASSESAGDQETQYF	TGCGCCAGCAGTGAGTCAGCTGGTGACCAAGAGACCCAGTACTTC
TRBV11-2	NA	TRBJ1-6	NA	CASSFRTADNSPLHF	TGTGCCAGCAGCTTCCGGACGGCAGATAATTCACCCCTCCACTTT
TRBV29-1	once	TRBJ2-7	TRBD1	CSVLISRGSYEQYF	TGCAGCGTTCTCATTTCCAGGGGGTCCTACGAGCAGTACTTC
TRBV7-2	NA	TRBJ1-4	NA	CASSNRRGPNEKLFF	TGTGCCAGCAGCAACCGGCGGGGTCCTAATGAAAAACTGTTTTTT